This TCR beta chain is from a study of radiation and T cells in renal cell carcinoma. Notes on the study in general: Pretreatment tumor biopsies were lacking, so baseline clonotypes are unknown. In blood, top tumor clones expanded by 2 weeks, shrinking by 4.

The time point: blood 2 weeks post-SBRT. Described treatment: 15 Gy SBRT to primary tumor, nephrectomy 4 weeks later. After SBRT, blood was collected at 2 and 4 weeks, plus baseline. The tumor was a clear cell renal cell carcinoma. V shed 4 bases and J 5 bases; nucleotides not matched to a gene: 5. This CDR3 is built from 13 residues. Germline CDR1 is SGHRS and CDR2 is YFSETQ. TCRdb's table, derived via immunoSEQ multiplex PCR, lists solely in-frame clones and lacks some. The table records 100,000 to 150,000 clones, about 81% of them present only once. Turning to this clone: Its antigen is not identified.

The V call is TRBV5-1, the J call TRBJ1-2; TRBD1 aligns across 7 bases. The TCR sequence derives from a man in his fifties or sixties with renal cell carcinoma. Sequencing used blood, obtained from a patient whose treatment included radiotherapy and nephrectomy. DNA of the CDR3: TGCGCCAGCAGCGGGGACAGCGGGTATGGCTACACCTTC. This sequence encodes CASSGDSGYGYTF.